A single sample is the source of the 20 T cell receptor beta chains below, sequenced in a study of blood T cell repertoires in COVID-19. TCRdb keeps only in-frame clones here, not all; method: immunoSEQ multiplex PCR. The table has about 38,000 clones, less than 80% seen once. Sequenced input: peripheral blood. The source of these receptors is a man in his 70s with COVID-19, enrolled during active disease.

This sequence joins TRBV9 and TRBJ2-3, with TRBD2 identical over 9 bases. After removal of 1 base from V and 0 bases from J, the junction contained 3 bases not matched to a gene. The germline CDR1 and CDR2 sequences are SGDLS and YYNGEE. CDR3 length: 16 amino acids. The CDR3 reads CASSVLAGISTDTQYF. The CDR3 coding sequence is TGTGCCAGCAGCGTACTAGCGGGGATCAGCACAGATACGCAGTATTTT.

V and J are TRBV7-2 and TRBJ1-1; weak D call: TRBD1 (5 bases). The V end lost 5 bases, the J end lost 5 bases, and 21 bases lay between the germline ends. The CDR3 covers 16 residues. Germline assignment: CDR1 SGHTA and CDR2 FQGNSA. The CDR3: CASSTGLARGYTEAFF. The CDR3 nucleotides read TGTGCCAGCAGCACCGGCCTTGCTCGGGGGTATACTGAAGCTTTCTTT.

The chain carries TRBV3-1 (or the pseudogene TRBV3-2) and TRBJ2-7, with 7 positions matching TRBD1. J lost 10 bases, V lost 4 bases, and 10 bases had no gene match. The CDR3 extends over 13 amino acids. Germline V CDR1 and CDR2: LGHDT, YNNKEL (reference sequence). CDR3 nucleotide sequence: TGTGCCAGCAGCCGAGTTGACAGGGCTGGTCAGTACTTC. Encoded protein: CASSRVDRAGQYF.

The chain combines TRBV10-3 with TRBJ2-1; D is undetermined. Germline CDR1 ENHRY, CDR2 SYGVKD. The ends were cut back, 4 bases at V and 3 bases at J, with 7 bases in the middle. This CDR3 has 13 residues. The chain's CDR3 is CAISGQDYNEQFF. The CDR3 nucleotides are TGTGCCATCAGTGGTCAGGACTACAATGAGCAGTTCTTC.

The chain has TRBV18 and TRBJ2-7; 11 positions agree with TRBD2. The CDR3 is 15 amino acids. From germline, CDR1 is KGHSH and CDR2 LQKENI. V lost 6 bases to trimming and J lost 0 bases; unmatched junction nucleotides: 4. The CDR3 DNA reads TGTGCCAGCTCGCCCCTAGCGGGAGGCTCCTACGAGCAGTACTTC. Its protein is CASSPLAGGSYEQYF.

The chain recombines TRBV30 with TRBJ2-5; tentative D call: TRBD2 (6 bases). The CDR3 sequence is 13 residues long. V shed 4 bases and J shed 5 bases, with 14 bases lying between them. Germline loops: CDR1 GTSNPN, CDR2 SVGIG (reference sequence). The CDR3 is CAWTSGVVETQYF. In nucleotides, the CDR3 is TGTGCCTGGACTTCGGGAGTTGTGGAGACCCAGTACTTC.

This sequence joins TRBV4-2 and TRBJ2-7; 11 nucleotides agree with TRBD2. The ends lost 2 bases at V and 6 bases at J; junction bases unmatched: 6. The CDR3 consists of 15 residues. From germline, CDR1 is LGHNA and CDR2 YNFKEQ. The CDR3 coding sequence is TGTGCCAGCAGCCAAACTAGCGGGAGTTCGTCCGAGCAGTACTTC. It translates to CASSQTSGSSSEQYF.

The V and J genes are TRBV10-3 and TRBJ1-1; D is perhaps TRBD1 (5 bases). The length of the CDR3 is 11 residues. The V end lost 6 bases, the J end lost 7 bases, and 9 bases lay between the germline ends. CDR1 is ENHRY, CDR2 SYGVKD, per germline. In nucleotides, the CDR3 is TGTGCCATCAGGGGGCAGGGTGAAGCTTTCTTT. Residues: CAIRGQGEAFF.

This chain joins TRBV3-1 (or the pseudogene TRBV3-2) and TRBJ1-2; TRBD1 aligns across 8 bases. CDR3 length: 13 amino acids. V was clipped by 4 bases and J by 6 bases; unmatched bases: 4. Germline V CDR1 and CDR2: LGHDT, YNNKEL (reference sequence). CDR3 nucleotide sequence: TGTGCCAGCAGCCCTCAGGGGGCCGATGGCTACACCTTC. It codes for CASSPQGADGYTF.

The chain has TRBV6-5 and TRBJ1-4, with D possibly matching TRBD1 (5 bases). In germline, CDR1 is MNHEY, CDR2 SVGAGI. The CDR3 totals 13 residues. V was pared by 8 bases and J by 4 bases, with 11 bases between. CDR3 DNA sequence: TGTGCCAGCCTAGACAGAGATAATGAAAAACTGTTTTTT. This gives the protein CASLDRDNEKLFF.

The chain couples TRBV6-1 to TRBJ1-5; 7 bases align to TRBD1. Germline lookup yields CDR1 MNHNS and CDR2 SASEGT. The CDR3 is made up of 17 amino acids. The junction had 7 bases not matched to a gene; V was cut back by 2 bases and J by 0 bases. CDR3 amino acids: CASSEWGDRYSNQPQHF. DNA of the CDR3: TGTGCCAGCAGTGAATGGGGGGACAGATATAGCAATCAGCCCCAGCATTTT.

This chain joins TRBV27 and TRBJ2-7; D is possibly TRBD1 (6 bases). V gave up 2 bases and J gave up 3 bases, with 14 bases separating them. The CDR3 contains 15 residues. Germline V gene data show CDR1 as MNHEY and CDR2 as SMNVEV (reference sequence). CDR3 amino acids: CASSLTGTRIYEQYF. The CDR3 DNA sequence: TGTGCCAGCAGTTTAACGGGGACAAGAATCTACGAGCAGTACTTC.

The table lists this clone with a count of one. The genes are TRBV2 and TRBJ2-1; TRBD2 agrees at 8 bases. J lost 6 bases, V lost 4 bases, and 11 bases had no gene match. The CDR3 contains 16 residues. From germline, CDR1 is SNHLY and CDR2 FYNNEI. The CDR3 DNA follows: TGTGCCAGCAGTGCCCTTAGAGCGGGGGCTGCCAATGAGCAGTTCTTC. Residues: CASSALRAGAANEQFF. Using reference TRBV2 and TRBJ2-1 for the parts outside the CDR3, the full variable domain is EPEVTQTPSHQVTQMGQEVILRCVPISNHLYFYWYRQILGQKVEFLVSFYNNEISEKSEIFDDQFSVERPDGSNFTLKIRSTKLEDSAMYFCASSALRAGAANEQFFGPGTRLTVL.

This clone was seen a few times. This chain links TRBV11-1 with TRBJ1-2, with 7 bases lining up with TRBD1. Germline V gene data show CDR1 as SGHAT and CDR2 as FQDESV (reference sequence). The CDR3 is made up of 13 amino acids. V shed 5 bases, J shed 13 bases, and the junction held 13 bases outside the gene matches. The CDR3 loop reads CASSQTGIELCTF. In DNA, the CDR3 is TGTGCCAGCAGCCAGACAGGGATCGAATTGTGCACCTTC.

The rearrangement uses TRBV2 and TRBJ1-5; possibly TRBD1 for D (6 bases). Germline assignment: CDR1 SNHLY and CDR2 FYNNEI. This CDR3 spans 15 amino acids. V was trimmed by 4 bases and J by 6 bases, leaving 16 bases between them. In DNA form, the CDR3 reads TGTGCCAGCAGTGCGACAGGTGGAAGGCGTCAGCCCCAGCATTTT. Its translation: CASSATGGRRQPQHF. The full variable domain, its missing parts supplied by reference TRBV2 and TRBJ1-5, is EPEVTQTPSHQVTQMGQEVILRCVPISNHLYFYWYRQILGQKVEFLVSFYNNEISEKSEIFDDQFSVERPDGSNFTLKIRSTKLEDSAMYFCASSATGGRRQPQHFGDGTRLSIL.

The chain is built from TRBV7-8 and TRBJ2-7; D is ambiguous. Trimming left V 1 base short and J 5 bases short, with 6 bases between. The CDR3 totals 12 residues. Germline V gene sequence: CDR1 SGHVS, CDR2 FQNEAQ. This chain's CDR3 is CASSLERNEQYF. The CDR3 DNA reads TGTGCCAGCAGCTTAGAGAGGAACGAGCAGTACTTC.

In the case of this clone: The sample holds other DNA sequences that translate to the same CDR3. The rearrangement uses TRBV6-1 and TRBJ1-5; no definite D call. V was shortened by 2 bases and J by 0 bases, with 5 bases between the two germline ends. Germline V CDR1 and CDR2: MNHNS, SASEGT. The CDR3 loop spans 14 amino acids. The CDR3 DNA follows: TGTGCCAGCAGTGAACGCTATAGCAATCAGCCCCAGCATTTT. Protein sequence: CASSERYSNQPQHF.

The J gene is TRBJ1-5, the V gene TRBV28, with 7 bases that match TRBD1. Looked up from germline, CDR1 is MDHEN and CDR2 is SYDVKM. CDR3 length: 14 residues. Unmatched junction bases numbered 4, after V lost 3 bases and J lost 5 bases. The CDR3 DNA reads TGTGCCAGCAGTTTCTGGACAGGAGATCAGCCCCAGCATTTT. Its translation: CASSFWTGDQPQHF.

The V call is TRBV6-5, the J call TRBJ2-7; a weak D match, TRBD1 (6 bases). This CDR3 is 13 amino acids long. Per germline, CDR1 MNHEY and CDR2 SVGAGI. Trimming stripped 5 bases from V and 4 bases from J, with 12 bases between. The CDR3 DNA reads TGTGCCAGCAGTCGGGACACCTATTACGAGCAGTACTTC. Protein: CASSRDTYYEQYF.

This clone was recorded a few times. The rearrangement joins TRBV5-1 to TRBJ2-2; D is possibly TRBD2 (5 bases). This CDR3 is built from 10 residues. Germline V gives CDR1 SGHRS, CDR2 YFSETQ. CDR3: CGEGPGELFF. CDR3 DNA: TGCGGCGAGGGCCCCGGGGAGCTGTTTTTT.